This passage covers 30 T cell receptor beta chains from one sample sequenced in a study of vaccination and CD4 T cells after COVID-19. From the PCR reads, TCRdb called clonotypes with MiXCR, one entry per CDR3 protein. This sample has some 20,000 distinct CDR3 sequences, with around 50% found just once. The material sequenced was CD4+ T cells from blood, taken before SARS-CoV-2 vaccination. These receptors were collected from a human donor who had recovered from COVID-19.

This clonotype has only a few counts. The rearrangement uses TRBV2 and TRBJ2-3; the D gene could be TRBD1 or TRBD2 (5 bases each). V was shortened by 5 bases and J by 1 base, with 16 bases between the two germline ends. The germline V gene has CDR1 SNHLY and CDR2 FYNNEI. The CDR3 consists of 16 residues. The CDR3 DNA follows: TGTGCCAGCAGTCTAGCAGGGCTCCCCGGCACAGATACGCAGTATTTT. It is translated as CASSLAGLPGTDTQYF.

This clonotype has a handful of counts. Here the CDR3 DNA reads TGTGCCAGCAGTCCTAGACAGGTCCTGAACACCGGGGAGCTGTTTTTT. Residues: CASSPRQVLNTGELFF. The V and J genes are TRBV28 and TRBJ2-2; TRBD1 might be the D (6 bases). The CDR3 length is 16 residues. The germline CDR1 and CDR2 sequences are MDHEN and SYDVKM. Trimming took 5 bases from V and 1 from J, leaving 14 bases between them.

This chain connects TRBV7-2 to TRBJ2-1; 12 bases align to TRBD2. The germline V gene encodes CDR1 SGHTA and CDR2 FQGNSA. This CDR3 contains 16 residues. Trimming removed 2 bases from V and 4 bases from J; junction bases left unmatched: 3. The CDR3 coding sequence is TGTGCCAGCAGCTTACTAGCGGGAGGGAAGTACAATGAGCAGTTCTTC. Protein sequence: CASSLLAGGKYNEQFF.

The rearrangement links TRBV19 to TRBJ1-4; TRBD1 matches 9 bases. J was trimmed by 8 bases and V by 6 bases; bases with no gene match: 4. The CDR3 runs 13 residues. Germline CDR1 is LNHDA and CDR2 is SQIVND (reference sequence). This CDR3 reads CASRRTGDEKLFF. CDR3 in DNA: TGTGCCAGTAGGAGGACAGGGGACGAAAAACTGTTTTTT.

This chain joins TRBV7-3 and TRBJ2-1, with TRBD2 matching over 13 bases. V shed 5 bases, J shed 7 bases, and the junction held 5 bases outside the gene matches. Germline V gene sequence: CDR1 SGHTA, CDR2 FQGTGA. This CDR3 is built from 15 residues. Written as DNA, the CDR3 is TGTGCCAGCAGCCCGACTAGCGGGAGGACGAATGAGCAGTTCTTC. Residues: CASSPTSGRTNEQFF.

This clonotype has a handful of counts. The gene calls are TRBV5-4 and TRBJ2-1; D unresolved. Germline CDR1 SGHNT, CDR2 YYREEE (reference sequence). V lost 0 bases and J lost 0, with 10 bases in between. CDR3 length equals 16 residues. CDR3 residues: CASSLAVLGSYNEQFF. CDR3 DNA: TGTGCCAGCAGCTTGGCGGTTCTCGGCTCCTACAATGAGCAGTTCTTC.

This clonotype was observed a handful of times. V and J are TRBV24-1 and TRBJ1-2; 8 bases line up with TRBD1. With V trimmed by 5 bases and J by 6 bases, 7 bases remained unmatched. In germline, CDR1 is KGHDR, CDR2 SFDVKD. CDR3 length equals 14 residues. The CDR3 loop reads CATSGGAGGNGYTF. In DNA form, the CDR3 reads TGTGCCACCAGTGGAGGGGCAGGGGGCAATGGCTACACCTTC.

V is TRBV6-5 and J is TRBJ2-3, with 7 bases that match TRBD1. Unmatched junction bases numbered 9, after V lost 0 bases and J lost 6 bases. This CDR3 is 16 amino acids long. In germline, CDR1 is MNHEY, CDR2 SVGAGI. The CDR3 nucleotides are TGTGCCAGCAGTTACTCGAGTAGGGGGCAAGATGATACGCAGTATTTT. It specifies CASSYSSRGQDDTQYF.

This clonotype has just a few counts. The J gene is TRBJ2-7, the V gene TRBV6-1, with TRBD1 matching over 9 bases. Germline CDR1 and CDR2: MNHNS and SASEGT. With V trimmed by 5 bases and J by 5 bases, 10 bases remained unmatched. CDR3 length: 15 amino acids. CDR3 DNA sequence: TGTGCCAGCAGTCCCATTCCGGGACAGGGAAACGAGCAGTACTTC. Encoded protein: CASSPIPGQGNEQYF.

The V gene is TRBV6-5, the J gene TRBJ1-1; D is undetermined. The CDR3 sequence is 13 residues long. Germline assignment: CDR1 MNHEY and CDR2 SVGAGI. The V end was cut by 0 bases, the J end by 5 bases, with 7 bases between. CDR3 nucleotides: TGTGCCAGCAGTTACTCGATCGGTACTGAAGCTTTCTTT. Encoded protein: CASSYSIGTEAFF.

In the case of this clonotype: At one of its ends the junction is not consistent with the germline gene, which may arise from a read error. The gene calls are TRBV19 and TRBJ2-3; the D gene could be TRBD1 or TRBD2 (6 bases each). The CDR3 length is 15 residues. Germline CDR1 is LNHDA and CDR2 is SQIVND (reference sequence). CDR3 amino acids: CASSAPGAPTYTQYF. The CDR3 coding sequence is TGTGCCAGTAGTGCCCCGGGGGCCCCCACATATACGCAGTATTTT.

V is TRBV6-5 and J is TRBJ2-7; 8 nucleotides match TRBD2. Germline assignment: CDR1 MNHEY and CDR2 SVGAGI. The CDR3 spans 14 residues. The junction had 3 bases not matched to a gene; V was cut back by 2 bases and J by 3 bases. The CDR3: CASSYQLAGYEQYF. The CDR3 DNA follows: TGTGCCAGCAGTTACCAGCTAGCGGGCTACGAGCAGTACTTC.

This chain joins TRBV2 and TRBJ1-5; D is unclear. This CDR3 spans 15 amino acids. V shed 2 bases and J shed 2 bases, with 10 bases lying between them. CDR1 SNHLY and CDR2 FYNNEI come from the germline V gene. The CDR3 spells CASSERRGGNQPQHF. CDR3 nucleotide sequence: TGTGCCAGCAGTGAACGCCGCGGGGGCAATCAGCCCCAGCATTTT.

The chain combines TRBV7-9 with TRBJ1-2; the D is unclear. V was trimmed by 2 bases and J by 0 bases, leaving 10 bases between them. The germline gives CDR1 SEHNR, CDR2 FQNEAQ (reference sequence). CDR3 size: 15 residues. The CDR3 nucleotides read TGTGCCAGCAGCTTATTGGGCCAGGCTAACTATGGCTACACCTTC. Protein: CASSLLGQANYGYTF.

The V and J genes are TRBV2 and TRBJ2-5; D is uncertain. Germline loops: CDR1 SNHLY, CDR2 FYNNEI. The CDR3 is 14 residues long. The V end lost 0 bases, the J end lost 5 bases, and 10 bases lay between the germline ends. The CDR3 is CASSEAVAGETQYF. CDR3 sequence (DNA): TGTGCCAGCAGTGAAGCGGTAGCCGGGGAGACCCAGTACTTC.

The count of this clonotype is one. The J gene is TRBJ1-5, the V gene TRBV5-1; a possible D gene is TRBD1 (6 bases). This CDR3 spans 14 amino acids. The V end was cut by 0 bases, the J end by 7 bases, with 11 bases between. Germline CDR1 is SGHRS and CDR2 is YFSETQ. The CDR3 sequence: CASSLVGGGQPQHF. The CDR3 DNA sequence: TGCGCCAGCAGCTTGGTAGGGGGTGGCCAGCCCCAGCATTTT.

This sequence joins TRBV28 and TRBJ1-2; D uncertain. Trimming shortened V by 3 bases and J by 4 bases, and 9 bases separated the two germline ends. From germline, CDR1 is MDHEN and CDR2 SYDVKM. The CDR3 is made up of 13 amino acids. The CDR3 DNA reads TGTGCCAGCAGTTTCGGCCTGCTCTATGGCTACACCTTC. Translating it yields CASSFGLLYGYTF.

J is TRBJ1-6 and V is TRBV18; no firm D call. Deletions cut 0 bases from V and 7 bases from J, with 10 bases between. CDR3 length: 15 residues. CDR1 KGHSH and CDR2 LQKENI come from the germline V gene. CDR3 in DNA: TGTGCCAGCTCACCACCGTTGGCAGCGAATTCACCCCTCCACTTT. It specifies CASSPPLAANSPLHF.

The genes are TRBV10-3 and TRBJ1-2; D may be TRBD1 (5 bases). The ends were cut back, 8 bases at V and 3 bases at J, with 16 bases in the middle. The germline V gene encodes CDR1 ENHRY and CDR2 SYGVKD. The CDR3 is 14 residues long. Written as DNA, the CDR3 is TGTGCCATCGGGGCGGTGCGCGGCGACTATGGCTACACCTTC. Its protein is CAIGAVRGDYGYTF.

The chain employs TRBV2 and TRBJ2-3; D possibly matches TRBD1 or TRBD2 (5 bases each). V was cut by 6 bases and J by 0 bases, with 13 bases left in between. This CDR3 contains 15 residues. Per germline, CDR1 SNHLY and CDR2 FYNNEI. The CDR3 is CASRGELYSTDTQYF. The CDR3 DNA reads TGTGCCAGCAGGGGGGAGCTCTACAGCACAGATACGCAGTATTTT.

This clonotype was picked up a small number of times. The chain joins TRBV30 to TRBJ1-6, with a possible D match to TRBD1 (5 bases). Germline CDR1 reads GTSNPN; CDR2 reads SVGIG (reference sequence). The germline V and J ends were trimmed by 0 bases and 10 bases, with 13 bases remaining between them. This CDR3 comprises 14 residues. CDR3 sequence reads: CAWSVGGKESPLHF. Here the CDR3 DNA reads TGTGCCTGGAGTGTGGGGGGTAAGGAATCACCCCTCCACTTT. The variable domain in full, completed from reference TRBV30 and TRBJ1-6, reads SQTIHQWPATLVQPVGSPLSLECTVEGTSNPNLYWYRQAAGRGLQLLFYSVGIGQISSEVPQNLSASRPQDRQFILSSKKLLLSDSGFYLCAWSVGGKESPLHFGNGTRLTVT.

The rearrangement uses TRBV27 and TRBJ1-4; D is undetermined. CDR1 MNHEY and CDR2 SMNVEV come from the germline V gene (reference sequence). The V gene lost 7 bases and the J gene lost 2 bases, with 11 bases spanning the gap. This CDR3 has 14 residues. CDR3 loop: CASTIPQTNEKLFF. As DNA, the CDR3 is TGTGCCAGCACCATCCCGCAGACTAATGAAAAACTGTTTTTT.

The V and J genes are TRBV7-9 and TRBJ2-3; TRBD2 agrees at 9 bases. The germline V gene encodes CDR1 SEHNR and CDR2 FQNEAQ (reference sequence). The CDR3 consists of 16 residues. The ends lost 6 bases at V and 2 bases at J; junction bases unmatched: 9. The CDR3 spells CASRSLAGVLTDTQYF. CDR3 nucleotides: TGTGCCAGCAGGTCGTTAGCGGGAGTTCTCACAGATACGCAGTATTTT. Drawing the rest from reference TRBV7-9 and TRBJ2-3, the complete variable domain is DTGVSQNPRHKITKRGQNVTFRCDPISEHNRLYWYRQTLGQGPEFLTYFQNEAQLEKSRLLSDRFSAERPKGSFSTLEIQRTEQGDSAMYLCASRSLAGVLTDTQYFGPGTRLTVL.

There are a few counts of this clonotype. The chain joins TRBV20-1 to TRBJ2-3; D could derive from TRBD1 or TRBD2 (5 bases each). V was cut by 5 bases and J by 0 bases, with 21 bases left in between. The CDR3 spans 17 residues. Germline V gene data show CDR1 as DFQATT and CDR2 as SNEGSKA (reference sequence). The CDR3 nucleotides read TGCAGTGCTTGGGGGATGGCCACGACCTCTAGCACAGATACGCAGTATTTT. Translation: CSAWGMATTSSTDTQYF.

In its sample, this clonotype was seen a few times. The chain carries TRBV7-9 and TRBJ2-3, with 10 bases fitting TRBD2. V lost 5 bases, J lost 3 bases, and 5 bases stayed unmatched. CDR3 length equals 15 residues. Germline CDR1 is SEHNR and CDR2 is FQNEAQ (reference sequence). Here the CDR3 DNA reads TGTGCCAGCAGCCTTCTAGCGGGAGTAACAGATACGCAGTATTTT. It specifies CASSLLAGVTDTQYF.

The V call is TRBV7-3, the J call TRBJ2-7; TRBD2 agrees at 7 bases. The germline CDR1 and CDR2 sequences are SGHTA and FQGTGA. The trim removed 5 bases at V and 10 bases at J, leaving 11 bases unmatched. There are 13 residues in the CDR3. The DNA of the CDR3 is TGTGCCAGCAGCCCACACTCAGCGGGAAGTCAGTACTTC. This translates into CASSPHSAGSQYF.

This clonotype showed up just once. The chain carries TRBV12-3 or TRBV12-4 and TRBJ2-3; D is unresolved. With 3 bases removed from V and 2 bases from J, the gap between germline ends came to 0 bases. The CDR3 is 11 amino acids. Written as DNA, the CDR3 is TGTGCCAGCAGTTTCACAGATACGCAGTATTTT. Its translation: CASSFTDTQYF.

The rearrangement uses TRBV5-1 and TRBJ1-4; D possibly corresponds to TRBD1 (5 bases). V was cut by 3 bases and J by 10 bases, with 7 bases left in between. The CDR3 loop spans 11 amino acids. Germline CDR1 is SGHRS and CDR2 is YFSETQ. CDR3 sequence (DNA): TGCGCCAGCAGCTCGCAGGGAAAACTGTTTTTT. It encodes CASSSQGKLFF.

This clonotype was seen only a few times. The chain has TRBV4-1 and TRBJ1-2, with TRBD1 matching over 8 bases. CDR1 is MGHRA and CDR2 is YSYEKL in the germline V gene. Unmatched junction bases numbered 7, after V lost 0 bases and J lost 7 bases. The CDR3 covers 15 residues. The chain's CDR3 is CASSQDSSGGFGYTF. In DNA, the CDR3 is TGCGCCAGCAGCCAAGATTCCTCAGGGGGCTTTGGCTACACCTTC.

This chain uses TRBV30 with TRBJ2-7, with a weak D call TRBD2 (6 bases). V was cut by 4 bases and J by 2 bases, with 15 bases left in between. The V gene's germline CDR1 is GTSNPN and CDR2 SVGIG (reference sequence). The CDR3 is 14 residues long. The CDR3, as DNA: TGTGCCTGGACCCGCAAGGGACTTACCTACGAGCAGTACTTC. Translating it yields CAWTRKGLTYEQYF. Combining the CDR3 with reference TRBV30 and TRBJ2-7 gives the whole variable domain SQTIHQWPATLVQPVGSPLSLECTVEGTSNPNLYWYRQAAGRGLQLLFYSVGIGQISSEVPQNLSASRPQDRQFILSSKKLLLSDSGFYLCAWTRKGLTYEQYFGPGTRLTVT.